The 30 T cell receptor beta chains below all came from one sample that was sequenced in a study of shared clonotypes between healthy human individuals. Assay: immunoSEQ multiplex PCR; the TCRdb copy retains only in-frame clones and omits some. The table has roughly 700,000 clones, around 74% seen once. Sequenced material: memory CD4+ T cells sorted from blood. Subset reported: CD45RA-negative fraction. These receptors were collected from a woman in her thirties in good health.

The gene calls are TRBV19 and TRBJ1-2, with D unclear. Looked up from germline, CDR1 is LNHDA and CDR2 is SQIVND (reference sequence). The CDR3 extends over 12 amino acids. Between the trimmed V and J ends, which lost 3 bases and 6 bases, there was a span of 8 bases. The CDR3 nucleotides read TGTGCCAGTAGTATCCCTCGTCATGGCTACACCTTC. This encodes CASSIPRHGYTF.

This chain uses TRBV4-1 with TRBJ1-2; maybe TRBD1 (5 bases). CDR3 size: 14 residues. Germline values: CDR1 MGHRA, CDR2 YSYEKL. Trimming removed 4 bases at V and 8 bases at J, with 17 bases between. The CDR3 loop reads CASSPGGLIEGYTF. CDR3 DNA: TGCGCCAGCAGCCCGGGGGGTCTCATCGAGGGCTACACCTTC.

Comment on this clone: Because the CDR3's place on the DNA is in doubt, the DNA is left out and the CDR3 is given as listed by TCRdb. The genes are TRBV21-1 and TRBJ1-5. TRBV21-1 is a pseudogene locus. The CDR3 spans 16 amino acids, including both terminal residues. The CDR3 reads CASGQRAGYQCPPQHF.

This sequence joins TRBV6-1 and TRBJ2-2; the D is unclear. Trimming stripped 3 bases from V and 9 bases from J, with 5 bases between. The CDR3 loop spans 11 amino acids. Germline CDR1 MNHNS, CDR2 SASEGT. The CDR3 loop reads CASSDRRELFF. CDR3 coding DNA: TGTGCCAGCAGTGACAGAAGGGAGCTGTTTTTT.

This clone occurred a few times. The chain is built from TRBV5-1 and TRBJ2-5, with D possibly TRBD2 on 6 matching bases. The CDR3 is made up of 13 amino acids. With 6 bases removed from V and 4 bases from J, the gap between germline ends came to 13 bases. Germline V gene data show CDR1 as SGHRS and CDR2 as YFSETQ. CDR3 DNA: TGCGCCAGCAACGTGGAGGGTGGAGAGACCCAGTACTTC. Its translation: CASNVEGGETQYF.

With respect to this clone: This CDR3 is also generated by other DNA sequences in the sample. The chain links TRBV28 to TRBJ2-3; TRBD1 or TRBD2 may be the D gene (5 bases each). This CDR3 is built from 15 residues. V lost 4 bases, J lost 3 bases, and 14 bases lay in between. Germline loops: CDR1 MDHEN, CDR2 SYDVKM. CDR3 residues: CASSSPGRLTDTQYF. In nucleotides, the CDR3 is TGTGCCAGCAGTTCACCGGGACGGCTAACAGATACGCAGTATTTT. The variable domain in full, completed from reference TRBV28 and TRBJ2-3, reads DVKVTQSSRYLVKRTGEKVFLECVQDMDHENMFWYRQDPGLGLRLIYFSYDVKMKEKGDIPEGYSVSREKKERFSLILESASTNQTSMYLCASSSPGRLTDTQYFGPGTRLTVL.

The CDR3 DNA sequence: TGTGCCAGCAGCCGGGACGTCCCCTACGAGCAGTACTTC. Translating it yields CASSRDVPYEQYF. V usage is TRBV6-5 and J usage is TRBJ2-7; TRBD1 or TRBD2 may be the D gene (5 bases each). The CDR3 runs to 13 residues. Germline-derived CDR1 and CDR2 are MNHEY and SVGAGI. V was trimmed by 6 bases and J by 2 bases, leaving 11 bases between them.

The rearrangement uses TRBV27 and TRBJ1-5, with D hard to call. Trimming stripped 8 bases from V and 3 bases from J, with 8 bases between. CDR3 length: 12 residues. Germline V gives CDR1 MNHEY, CDR2 SMNVEV (reference sequence). The CDR3 reads CASRSLNQPQHF. DNA for the CDR3: TGTGCCAGCCGTTCTCTCAATCAGCCCCAGCATTTT.

The chain has TRBV5-1 and TRBJ2-7, with D possibly TRBD1 on 6 matching bases. This CDR3 has 15 amino acids. V shed 1 base and J shed 3 bases, with 14 bases lying between them. Per the germline V gene, CDR1 is SGHRS and CDR2 is YFSETQ. Here the CDR3 DNA reads TGCGCCAGCAGCTTGAAGGGACAATCCATCTACGAGCAGTACTTC. It specifies CASSLKGQSIYEQYF.

A note on this clone: An end of the junction does not agree with germline; a read error may underlie this. The chain couples TRBV28 to TRBJ2-7; 10 nucleotides match TRBD2. CDR3 size: 14 residues. Germline V gives CDR1 MDHEN, CDR2 SYDVKM. The DNA for the CDR3 is TGTGCCAGCAGTACCCCCGGGACTAGCGACAACTACGGCTTC. Translation gives CASSTPGTSDNYGF.

The sample holds one count of this clone. The genes are TRBV4-1 and TRBJ1-1; TRBD1 is a possible D gene (5 bases). There are 13 residues in the CDR3. The V end was cut by 5 bases, the J end by 8 bases, with 15 bases between. Germline V gene lookup returns CDR1 MGHRA and CDR2 YSYEKL. The chain's CDR3 is CASSLGPDPEAFF. The DNA for the CDR3 is TGCGCCAGCAGCTTGGGACCCGACCCCGAAGCTTTCTTT.

CDR3: CASSIDCAPTGCYGYTF. DNA for the CDR3: TGTGCCAGTAGTATAGATTGCGCTCCGACAGGCTGCTATGGCTACACCTTC. The J gene is TRBJ1-2, the V gene TRBV19; D perhaps matches TRBD1 (6 bases). The CDR3 length is 17 residues. Trimming pared 0 bases from V and 4 bases from J, leaving 18 bases between. Germline V gene lookup returns CDR1 LNHDA and CDR2 SQIVND (reference sequence).

The chain combines TRBV7-2 with TRBJ1-1; D may be TRBD1 (5 bases). The V end was cut by 1 base, the J end by 1 base, with 13 bases between. Germline CDR1 is SGHTA and CDR2 is FQGNSA. The CDR3 consists of 16 residues. Written as DNA, the CDR3 is TGTGCCAGCAGCTTAGGATGGATAGGGGCGAACACTGAAGCTTTCTTT. Amino acid sequence: CASSLGWIGANTEAFF.

V is TRBV4-2 and J is TRBJ2-3; D gene ambiguous. V dropped 2 bases and J dropped 0 bases, with 6 bases sitting between them. The CDR3 totals 14 residues. Germline V gene data show CDR1 as LGHNA and CDR2 as YNFKEQ. In DNA form, the CDR3 reads TGTGCCAGCAGCCAATTGACCAGCACAGATACGCAGTATTTT. Its protein product is CASSQLTSTDTQYF.

A word on this clone: This CDR3 is also generated by other DNA sequences in the sample. The J gene is TRBJ2-5, the V gene TRBV18; D may be TRBD2 (6 bases). Germline CDR1 and CDR2: KGHSH and LQKENI. This CDR3 region has 14 residues. V lost 0 bases, J lost 5 bases, and 10 bases lay in between. The CDR3 loop reads CASSPPGRRETQYF. CDR3 bases: TGTGCCAGCTCACCACCGGGGAGGCGGGAGACCCAGTACTTC.

The CDR3 DNA sequence: TGTGCCAGCAGCTTAGAGGGACAGAACACCTACGAGCAGTACTTC. It codes for CASSLEGQNTYEQYF. The chain employs TRBV7-9 and TRBJ2-7; 7 bases agree with TRBD1. This CDR3 comprises 15 residues. Germline V gene sequence: CDR1 SEHNR, CDR2 FQNEAQ (reference sequence). The V segment lost 1 base and the J segment 2 bases; nucleotides outside the gene matches: 5.

The genes are TRBV28 and TRBJ2-7; no definite D call. This CDR3 is built from 14 residues. Trimming stripped 1 base from V and 0 bases from J, with 7 bases between. Germline loops: CDR1 MDHEN, CDR2 SYDVKM. CDR3 sequence (DNA): TGTGCCAGCAGTTTATTGGACGGCTCCTACGAGCAGTACTTC. This gives the protein CASSLLDGSYEQYF. The whole variable domain, remainder taken from reference TRBV28 and TRBJ2-7, is DVKVTQSSRYLVKRTGEKVFLECVQDMDHENMFWYRQDPGLGLRLIYFSYDVKMKEKGDIPEGYSVSREKKERFSLILESASTNQTSMYLCASSLLDGSYEQYFGPGTRLTVT.

In this sample, this clone turned up a few times. The CDR3 loop reads CASSLVGGSGNTIYF. The CDR3 region has the DNA TGCGCCAGCAGCTTGGTAGGGGGCTCTGGAAACACCATATATTTT. The chain is built from TRBV5-1 and TRBJ1-3; D perhaps matches TRBD1 (6 bases). The germline CDR1 and CDR2 sequences are SGHRS and YFSETQ. The CDR3 loop spans 15 amino acids. Trimming cost V 0 bases and J 0 bases, with 7 bases left between them.

This chain's CDR3 is CASRTTGGNGYTF. The CDR3 DNA follows: TGTGCCAGCAGGACTACAGGGGGCAATGGCTACACCTTC. This rearrangement joins TRBV11-2 to TRBJ1-2; 9 positions match TRBD1. The CDR3 has 13 residues. CDR1 SGHAT and CDR2 FQNNGV come from the germline V gene. J lost 6 bases, V lost 6 bases, and 5 bases had no gene match.

This chain uses TRBV9 with TRBJ1-4, with D unclear. Germline CDR1 SGDLS, CDR2 YYNGEE. CDR3 length: 15 residues. Trimming took 0 bases from V and 0 from J, leaving 6 bases between them. DNA of the CDR3: TGTGCCAGCAGCGTAGACCTGACAACTAATGAAAAACTGTTTTTT. Its protein is CASSVDLTTNEKLFF. The variable domain in full, completed from reference TRBV9 and TRBJ1-4, reads DSGVTQTPKHLITATGQRVTLRCSPRSGDLSVYWYQQSLDQGLQFLIQYYNGEERAKGNILERFSAQQFPDLHSELNLSSLELGDSALYFCASSVDLTTNEKLFFGSGTQLSVL.

This clone was counted at least ten times. The CDR3 reads CASSPPGTGTNTEAFF. DNA of the CDR3: TGCGCCAGCAGTCCACCCGGGACAGGAACGAACACTGAAGCTTTCTTT. The chain employs TRBV5-1 and TRBJ1-1, with TRBD1 identical over 8 bases. The CDR3 loop spans 16 amino acids. After removal of 5 bases from V and 1 base from J, the junction contained 10 bases not matched to a gene. Germline-derived CDR1 and CDR2 are SGHRS and YFSETQ.

The chain links TRBV11-2 to TRBJ2-3; 7 bases are a match to TRBD2. The CDR3 contains 17 residues. Germline CDR1 and CDR2: SGHAT and FQNNGV. V gave up 2 bases and J gave up 1 base; unmatched junction bases: 9. In DNA form, the CDR3 reads TGTGCCAGCAGCTTACAGCGGGACTCGCTTCGCACAGATACGCAGTATTTT. Its protein is CASSLQRDSLRTDTQYF.

This clone was observed once. The junction does not match germline at one end; this may be a read error. The genes are TRBV19 and TRBJ2-6; 7 bases line up with TRBD1. Germline-derived CDR1 and CDR2 are LNHDA and SQIVND (reference sequence). The CDR3 loop spans 17 amino acids. The CDR3 loop is CASSIDRDPSGANVLTF. The CDR3 DNA reads TGTGCCAGTAGCATAGACAGGGACCCCTCTGGGGCCAACGTCCTGACTTTC. Filled out from reference TRBV19 and TRBJ2-6, the complete variable domain reads DGGITQSPKYLFRKEGQNVTLSCEQNLNHDAMYWYRQDPGQGLRLIYYSQIVNDFQKGDIAEGYSVSREKKESFPLTVTSAQKNPTAFYLCASSIDRDPSGANVLTFGAGSRLTVL.

The gene calls are TRBV11-2 and TRBJ2-5; 8 bases line up with TRBD1. In germline, CDR1 is SGHAT, CDR2 FQNNGV. V lost 5 bases and J lost 3; bases outside the gene matches: 5. The CDR3 extends over 14 amino acids. The DNA for the CDR3 is TGTGCCAGCAGCCGACAGGGGTTAGAAGAGACCCAGTACTTC. Translated, it gives CASSRQGLEETQYF.

The chain recombines TRBV29-1 with TRBJ2-7, with D perhaps being TRBD1 or TRBD2 (6 bases each). Germline-derived CDR1 and CDR2 are SQVTM and ANQGSEA. The CDR3 spans 14 residues. V lost 2 bases and J 5 bases, leaving 16 bases between the germline ends. CDR3 sequence: CSVEYREEGNEQYF. As DNA, the CDR3 is TGCAGCGTTGAATACAGGGAGGAAGGAAACGAGCAGTACTTC.

The V call is TRBV19, the J call TRBJ1-5; 7 positions agree with TRBD1. The CDR3 is 15 residues long. V was clipped by 5 bases and J by 1 base; unmatched bases: 5. In germline, CDR1 is LNHDA, CDR2 SQIVND (reference sequence). The CDR3 region is CASSPGQVSNQPQHF. In DNA, the CDR3 is TGTGCCAGTAGTCCCGGACAGGTCAGCAATCAGCCCCAGCATTTT.

Note on this clone: The same CDR3 is also encoded by other DNA sequences in this sample. The chain combines TRBV7-9 with TRBJ1-2; D might be TRBD1 (5 bases). Germline CDR1 and CDR2: SEHNR and FQNEAQ (reference sequence). This CDR3 is built from 14 residues. V lost 5 bases to trimming and J lost 5 bases, with 15 bases between them. The DNA of the CDR3 is TGTGCCAGCAGCCCCGGTCAGGGCGGGTATGGCTACACCTTC. Amino acid sequence: CASSPGQGGYGYTF.

The rearrangement joins TRBV7-2 to TRBJ2-7; 8 nucleotides match TRBD1. The length of the CDR3 is 17 residues. Looked up from germline, CDR1 is SGHTA and CDR2 is FQGNSA. The ends lost 2 bases at V and 1 base at J; junction bases unmatched: 10. In DNA form, the CDR3 reads TGTGCCAGCAGCTTAAATTCGGGGACAGGCCTTTCCTACGAGCAGTACTTC. Translating gives CASSLNSGTGLSYEQYF.

The chain links TRBV19 to TRBJ2-3; D possibly corresponds to TRBD2 (5 bases). The CDR3 is made up of 13 amino acids. The V gene lost 9 bases and the J gene lost 6 bases, with 16 bases spanning the gap. Germline V gene sequence: CDR1 LNHDA, CDR2 SQIVND (reference sequence). This CDR3 is CASSEVLRDTQYF. As DNA, the CDR3 is TGTGCCAGCTCGGAGGTCCTTAGGGATACGCAGTATTTT.

V is TRBV6-6 and J is TRBJ1-5; possible D gene TRBD1, 5 bases. This CDR3 region has 14 residues. V gave up 0 bases and J gave up 5 bases, with 8 bases separating them. CDR1 and CDR2 from the germline V gene are MNHNY and SVGAGI (reference sequence). CDR3 loop: CASSYSGGDQPQHF. The DNA for the CDR3 is TGTGCCAGCAGTTACTCCGGGGGGGATCAGCCCCAGCATTTT.